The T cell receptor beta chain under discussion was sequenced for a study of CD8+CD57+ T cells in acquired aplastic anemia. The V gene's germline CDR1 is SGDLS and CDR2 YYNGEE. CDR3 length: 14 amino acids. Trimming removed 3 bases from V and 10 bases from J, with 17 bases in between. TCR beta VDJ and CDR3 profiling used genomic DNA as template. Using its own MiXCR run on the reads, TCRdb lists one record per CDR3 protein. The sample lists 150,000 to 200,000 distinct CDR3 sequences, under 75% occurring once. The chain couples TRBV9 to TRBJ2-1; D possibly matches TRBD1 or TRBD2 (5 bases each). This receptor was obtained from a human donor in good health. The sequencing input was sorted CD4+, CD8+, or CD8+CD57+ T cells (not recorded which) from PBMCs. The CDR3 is CASSAHDGTLEQFF. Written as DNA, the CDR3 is TGTGCCAGCAGCGCACACGACGGGACCTTGGAGCAGTTCTTC.